This TCR beta chain came from a study of cytomegalovirus exposure and HLA in healthy donors. Points from the study as a whole: After further analysis at a later stage, roughly 16,000 TCR beta sequences were associated with HLA alleles at 0.05 false discovery rate. Later analysis revealed greater clonal expansion in HLA-associated TCR beta chains than in equally common others. Productive rates of about 90% or about 30% were seen for most TCR beta V segments in an earlier analysis.

The PCR used 60 Vbeta and 13 Jbeta primers. Sequenced by immunoSEQ multiplex PCR; TCRdb stores in-frame clones only, minus some. The sample contains approximately 150,000 clones, about 72% of which appear only once. About this clone: The antigen is unknown.

Participants comprised healthy donors of bone marrow. V lost 5 bases and J 6 bases, leaving 9 bases between the germline ends. CDR3 length equals 12 residues. Germline V CDR1 and CDR2: MNHEY, SVGAGI. The rearrangement uses TRBV6-5 and TRBJ2-3, with D tentatively TRBD2 (6 bases). The sample consisted of PBMCs. The receptor was isolated from a man in his forties in good health and CMV-seronegative. The CDR3 nucleotides read TGTGCCAGCAGTCGCCGGGGGGATACGCAGTATTTT. Translating gives CASSRRGDTQYF.